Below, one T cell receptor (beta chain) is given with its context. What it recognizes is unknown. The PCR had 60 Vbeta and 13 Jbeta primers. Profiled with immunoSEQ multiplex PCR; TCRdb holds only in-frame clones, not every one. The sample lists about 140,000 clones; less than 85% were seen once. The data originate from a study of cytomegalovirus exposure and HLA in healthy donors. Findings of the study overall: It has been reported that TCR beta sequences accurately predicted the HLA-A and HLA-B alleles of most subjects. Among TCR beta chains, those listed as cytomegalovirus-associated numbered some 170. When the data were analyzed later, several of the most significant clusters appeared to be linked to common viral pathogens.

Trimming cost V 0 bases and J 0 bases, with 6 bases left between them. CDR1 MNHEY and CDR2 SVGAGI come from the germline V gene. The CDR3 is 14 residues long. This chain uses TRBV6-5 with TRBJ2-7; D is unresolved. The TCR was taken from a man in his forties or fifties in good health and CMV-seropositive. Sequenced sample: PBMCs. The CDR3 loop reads CASSYSRLSYEQYF. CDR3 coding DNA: TGTGCCAGCAGTTACTCGAGACTCTCCTACGAGCAGTACTTC.